This TCR beta chain was sequenced for a study of liver allograft versus peripheral blood T cells (dated by TCRdb to 2020 to 2022). At the level of the whole study: T cell receptor repertoires present within transplanted livers were compared with repertoires in the peripheral blood of liver transplant recipients.

What the authors observed across the whole study: T cell receptor repertoires inside liver allografts were reported to be different from the repertoires detected in peripheral blood.

V was cut back by 2 bases and J by 3 bases, leaving a gap of 7 bases between them. The germline V gene gives CDR1 as MNHNS and CDR2 as SASEGT. The CDR3, from cysteine to phenylalanine, totals 14 residues. Only the CDR3 portion is preserved as DNA: 42 bases, with reading frame beginning at the first base. The listed sequencing device is Illumina MiSeq. Using fastp trimming at Q25 and MiXCR clonotype assembly, TCRdb reanalyzed the public sequencing data and kept in-frame beta chains. When rows share a CDR3 protein, they turn into one entry using the most common DNA and genes. The sample records approximately 15,000 distinct CDR3 sequences, 20% to 25% of which are singletons. 5.8% of the sample belongs to the ten largest clones. A few counts support this clonotype. Its antigen is not yet known. Per-base quality was not reported, and no clone a single base away is much larger than it.

The chain links TRBV6-1 with TRBJ1-4, with the D gene not clear enough to name. This TCR was sampled from a human patient who had a liver transplant. Because of the transplant, the T cells may be the graft donor's rather than the patient's own. The CDR3 region: CASSERKANEKLFF. The bases read TGTGCCAGCAGTGAACGGAAGGCTAATGAAAAACTGTTTTTT.